This T cell receptor (beta chain) was observed in a study of CD8 T cells in cerebrospinal fluid in Alzheimer's disease. This clonotype ranks as large (0.1 to 1%) in terms of frequency. This CDR3 spans 13 amino acids. The V gene's germline CDR1 is SGHRS and CDR2 YFSETQ. TCRdb re-called the 10x single-cell sequencing reads and catalogs CDR3 proteins one per entry, DNA excluded. The record lists more than 1,200 distinct CDR3 sequences, of which the ten most abundant hold 9.5% to 13%. The TCR comes from a human donor with mild cognitive impairment. The genes are TRBV5-1 and TRBJ2-7; the D call of TRBD2 rests on TCRdb alone, since no DNA is present to check it. The source material was cerebrospinal fluid. This CDR3 is CASSLAGGNEQYF.